The sequence of this T cell receptor (beta chain) was determined in a study of blood T cell repertoires in COVID-19. Study processing details: Counts of nucleated cells, estimated from reference gene primer amplification, were obtained. TCRdb's table, derived via immunoSEQ multiplex PCR, lists solely in-frame clones and lacks some. V and J calls and clone size come straight from that table; D and trimming were deduced from the DNA. Of 130,000 to 150,000 clones in the sample, just under 85% were seen once. CDR1 is SGHRS, CDR2 YFSETQ, per germline. V dropped 1 base and J dropped 2 bases, with 12 bases sitting between them. CDR3 length equals 16 residues.

The specimen sequenced was PBMCs or T cells enriched from blood (not recorded which). The receptor was derived from a man aged 50-59 years who had recovered from COVID-19. V gene TRBV5-1 combines with J gene TRBJ2-2; weak D call: TRBD2 (7 bases). CDR3 nucleotides: TGCGCCAGCAGCTTGCCCGGGGGGCCTAACACCGGGGAGCTGTTTTTT. Protein: CASSLPGGPNTGELFF.